One sample yielded the 14 T cell receptor beta chains listed below, sequenced in a study of CD4 and CD8 cells across lung adenocarcinoma regions. MiXCR, run by TCRdb on the PCR reads, gives a single entry per CDR3 protein. There are approximately 24,000 distinct CDR3 sequences in the sample; around 53% occur only once, and about half lies in the top ten. The specimen sequenced was CD8+ T cells from the center of a lung tumor. All receptors come from a male donor with lung adenocarcinoma. The CD4 and CD8 labels of this study may be unreliable.

A word on this clonotype: Because the CDR3's place on the DNA is in doubt, the DNA is left out and the CDR3 is given as listed by TCRdb. This chain uses TRBV6-5 with TRBJ2-1; the D segment call TRBD1 is taken from the table without a DNA check. With termini counted, the CDR3 has 14 amino acids. The germline V gene encodes CDR1 MNHEY and CDR2 SVGAGI. The CDR3 is CASSWGTGAYEQLF.

Concerning this clonotype itself: Relative to the germline gene, one junction end is altered; a read error may explain this. The V and J genes are TRBV6-1 and TRBJ2-3; 7 positions agree with TRBD2. This CDR3 has 16 residues. The V gene's germline CDR1 is MNHNS and CDR2 SASEGT. CDR3: CASSEAGLWVGNTQYF. The DNA for the CDR3 is TGTGCGAGCAGTGAAGCGGGGCTGTGGGTTGGGAACACGCAGTATTTT.

The chain links TRBV4-1 to TRBJ2-5; maybe TRBD2 (5 bases). Germline V gives CDR1 MGHRA, CDR2 YSYEKL. The CDR3 is made up of 13 amino acids. Deletions cut 0 bases from V and 11 bases from J, with 13 bases between. The CDR3 DNA reads as TGCGCCAGCAGCCAAGATCCCTTCTGGGAGCAGTACTTC. It yields the protein CASSQDPFWEQYF.

The rearrangement joins TRBV9 to TRBJ2-1; 11 nucleotides align to TRBD2. The J call may be faulty, since TRBJ2-7 better matches the DNA end. Germline lookup yields CDR1 SGDLS and CDR2 YYNGEE. The CDR3 covers 15 residues. CDR3 bases: TGTGCCAGCAGCGTATCGGGACTAGCGGACTCGGAGCAGTACTTC. The encoded protein is CASSVSGLADSEQYF.

This clonotype was recorded many times. The chain carries TRBV6-1 and TRBJ1-5, with no clear D. Trimming cost V 0 bases and J 11 bases, with 14 bases left between them. Germline CDR1 MNHNS, CDR2 SASEGT. The CDR3 covers 14 residues. CDR3: CASSEAPYMGSQHF. The CDR3 nucleotides read TGTGCCAGCAGTGAAGCGCCTTACATGGGGTCCCAGCATTTT.

This chain uses TRBV6-1 with TRBJ1-4; TRBD1 aligns across 7 bases. V lost 3 bases to trimming and J lost 4 bases; unmatched junction nucleotides: 8. CDR3 length: 16 residues. Per germline, CDR1 MNHNS and CDR2 SASEGT. CDR3 nucleotides: TGTGCCAGCAGTGAGGGGCGGACAGGCTTTAATGAAAAACTGTTTTTT. Translated: CASSEGRTGFNEKLFF.

The rearrangement links TRBV6-1 to TRBJ2-1; 8 bases align to TRBD2. The DNA matches TRBJ2-7 better at its end, which makes the J call doubtful. The length of the CDR3 is 14 residues. Germline lookup yields CDR1 MNHNS and CDR2 SASEGT. CDR3 sequence (DNA): TGTGCGGGCAGCGGGGGCCGTGAGCGAGAGACGCAGTACTTC. Residues: CAGSGGRERETQYF.

This sequence joins TRBV10-2 and TRBJ2-4, with D perhaps assigned TRBD1 or TRBD2 (6 bases each). V lost 6 bases to trimming and J lost 3 bases, with 12 bases between them. The CDR3 loop spans 14 amino acids. Per germline, CDR1 WSHSY and CDR2 SAAADI. CDR3 nucleotide sequence: TGCGCCAGCAGCGGGGGCCGTGACAAAAACATTCAGTACTTC. Translation: CASSGGRDKNIQYF.

This chain links TRBV11-2 with TRBJ2-1, with 13 bases identical to TRBD2. The CDR3 has 16 amino acids. V lost 5 bases and J lost 4; bases outside the gene matches: 5. Looked up from germline, CDR1 is SGHAT and CDR2 is FQNNGV. The CDR3 loop reads CASSPRTSGGYNEQFF. The CDR3 region has the DNA TGTGCCAGCAGCCCCCGGACTAGCGGGGGATACAATGAGCAGTTCTTC.

On this clonotype: The DNA is omitted, as the CDR3 cannot be located on it reliably, and the CDR3 follows TCRdb's listing. V usage is TRBV6-1 and J usage is TRBJ1-1; TRBD1 is the table's D call and was not checked against the DNA. Germline CDR1 is MNHNS and CDR2 is SASEGT. The CDR3 is 23 amino acids long, termini counted. The CDR3 spells CASSLNYNEQFFGPGTPNTEAFF.

This chain joins TRBV18 and TRBJ2-5; D might be TRBD1 (6 bases). CDR1 is KGHSH, CDR2 LQKENI, per germline. The CDR3 consists of 14 residues. V was clipped by 11 bases and J by 6 bases, with 22 bases between them. In nucleotides, the CDR3 is TGTGCCGCGTCTGGGGGCTGTGAGCAAAAGACCCAGTACTTC. It codes for CAASGGCEQKTQYF.

The chain links TRBV6-1 to TRBJ2-3; the D gene could be TRBD1 or TRBD2 (6 bases each). This CDR3 has 16 residues. Trimming removed 4 bases from V and 12 bases from J, with 26 bases in between. Germline-derived CDR1 and CDR2 are MNHNS and SASEGT. The CDR3 region is CASSGAGGRDRETQYF. The CDR3 DNA reads as TGTGCCAGCAGTGGAGCCGGGGGCCGGGATCGAGAGACCCAGTATTTT.

This rearrangement joins TRBV11-1 to TRBJ1-2, with TRBD1 matching 7 bases. The germline CDR1 and CDR2 sequences are SGHAT and FQDESV (reference sequence). The CDR3 runs 16 residues. The V and J ends lost 4 bases and 2 bases, in that order; junction bases with no gene match: 10. The CDR3 DNA reads TGTGCCAGCAGCTCGGACAGGACTAACCGGAACTATGGCTACACCTTC. It yields the protein CASSSDRTNRNYGYTF.

This clonotype was seen repeatedly, ten times or more. The V call is TRBV27, the J call TRBJ1-1; 7 nucleotides align to TRBD1. CDR1 MNHEY and CDR2 SMNVEV come from the germline V gene (reference sequence). The CDR3 is 14 residues long. V trimming: 1 base; J trimming: 4 bases; junction bases outside the gene matches: 3. CDR3 sequence (DNA): TGTGCCAGCAGTTTATACAGGGGAGGCACTGAAGCTTTCTTT. Translated: CASSLYRGGTEAFF.